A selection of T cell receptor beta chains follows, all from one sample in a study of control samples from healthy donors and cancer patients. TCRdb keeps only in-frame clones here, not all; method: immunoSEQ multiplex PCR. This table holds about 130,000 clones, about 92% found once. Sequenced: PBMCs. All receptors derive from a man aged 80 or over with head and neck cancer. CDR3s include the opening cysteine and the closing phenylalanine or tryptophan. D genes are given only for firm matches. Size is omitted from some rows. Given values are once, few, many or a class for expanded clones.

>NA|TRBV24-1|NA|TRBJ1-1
TGTGCCACCAGTGACCTGGGGGGAGAAGCTTTCTTT
CATSDLGGEAFF
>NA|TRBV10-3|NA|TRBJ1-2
TGTGCCATCAGTGGAGGTCGGGGGAGGGCTAACTATGGCTACACCTTC
CAISGGRGRANYGYTF
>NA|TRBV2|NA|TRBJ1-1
TGTGCCAGCATCAGTTCCCCAAATCAGGGCACTGAAGCTTTCTTT
CASISSPNQGTEAFF
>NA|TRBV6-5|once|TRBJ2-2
TGTGCCAGCACCAGGAGCGGGGAGCTGTTTTTT
CASTRSGELFF
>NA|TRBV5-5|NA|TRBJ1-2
TGTGCCAGCAGCTTGCCGGATGGCGGCTACACCTTC
CASSLPDGGYTF
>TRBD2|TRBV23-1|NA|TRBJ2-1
TGCGCCAGCAGTACGACTAGCGGGGTGCTCAATGAGCAGTTCTTC
CASSTTSGVLNEQFF
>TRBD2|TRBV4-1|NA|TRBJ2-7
TGCGCCAGCAGCCAAACTAGTGGCGGGAGTCCCTACGAGCAGTACTTC
CASSQTSGGSPYEQYF
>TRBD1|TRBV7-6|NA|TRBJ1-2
TGTGCCAGCAGCTTAGTGGGACAGGGGTCCGTCCGAGGCTACACCTTC
CASSLVGQGSVRGYTF
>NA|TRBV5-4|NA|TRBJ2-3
TGTGCCAGCAGCTCCGTAAGGGGCACAGATACGCAGTATTTT
CASSSVRGTDTQYF
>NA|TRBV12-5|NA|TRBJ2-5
TGTGCTAGTGTCTTCCGACTTGGAGAGACCCAGTACTTC
CASVFRLGETQYF
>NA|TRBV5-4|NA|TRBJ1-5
TGTGCCAGCAGCTTGGCGACTTATGATCAGCCCCAGCATTTT
CASSLATYDQPQHF
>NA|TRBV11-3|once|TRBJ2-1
TGTGCCAGCAGCTTCGAAGCAGGGGTCCACAATGAGCAGTTCTTC
CASSFEAGVHNEQFF
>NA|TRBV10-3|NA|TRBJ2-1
TGTGCCATCAGTGGCGGGGCAATCGGGGAGCAGTTCTTC
CAISGGAIGEQFF
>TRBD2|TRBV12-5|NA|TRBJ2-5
TGTGCTAGTGCTATTAGCGGGAGGAAGGATGAGACCCAGTACTTC
CASAISGRKDETQYF
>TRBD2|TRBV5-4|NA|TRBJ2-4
TGTGCCAGCAGCTTGGGAGGAGCGGGAGGGCCCTCGGGTACCGTTCAGCTTCAGTACTTC
CASSLGGAGGPSGTVQLQYF
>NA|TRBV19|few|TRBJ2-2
TGTGCCAGTAGTATTGGGCGGGACCGGGGGGAGCTGTTTTTT
CASSIGRDRGELFF
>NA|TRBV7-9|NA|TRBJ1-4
TGTGCCAGCGGTCCGCCCCGCGCAGAAAAACTGTTTTTT
CASGPPRAEKLFF
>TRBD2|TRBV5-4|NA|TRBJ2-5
TGTGCCAGCAGCTTTGGGGCTTCGGGAGGCCAAGAGACCCAGTACTTC
CASSFGASGGQETQYF
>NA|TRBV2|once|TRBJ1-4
TGTGCCAGCTCCTTGGGGGATGAAAAACTGTTTTTT
CASSLGDEKLFF
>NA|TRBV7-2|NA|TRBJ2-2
TGTGCCAGCAGCTCTACTACGAACACCGGGGAGCTGTTTTTT
CASSSTTNTGELFF
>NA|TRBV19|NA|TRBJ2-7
TGTGCCAGTACCCAGGCCGGCGAGCAGTACTTC
CASTQAGEQYF
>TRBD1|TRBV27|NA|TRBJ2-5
TGTGCCAGCAGTAGACAGGGTAGGGAGACCCAGTACTTC
CASSRQGRETQYF
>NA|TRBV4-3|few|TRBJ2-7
TGCGCCAGCAGCCAAGAAGGAGGTCCCTTCTACGAGCAGTACTTC
CASSQEGGPFYEQYF
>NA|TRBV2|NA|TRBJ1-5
TGTGCCAGCAGTGAGTCTACAGAGGGACAGCCCCAGCATTTT
CASSESTEGQPQHF
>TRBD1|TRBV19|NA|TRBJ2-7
TGTGCCAGTAGTATGGCAGGGGGCTTCGCCGAGCAGTACTTC
CASSMAGGFAEQYF
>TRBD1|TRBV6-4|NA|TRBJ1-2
TGTGCCAGCAGGAAGACAGGGACAAACTATGGCTACACCTTC
CASRKTGTNYGYTF
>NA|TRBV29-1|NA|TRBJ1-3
TGCAGCGTTGAATGGGTGCCCGGAAACACCATATATTTT
CSVEWVPGNTIYF
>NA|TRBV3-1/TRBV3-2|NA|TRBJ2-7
TGTGCCAGCAGCCAAGTTGGGGCCAGCAGCAACGAGCAGTACTTC
CASSQVGASSNEQYF
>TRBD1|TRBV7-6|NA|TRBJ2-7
TGTGCCAGCAGCTTTAGACAGGGGTACGAGCAGTACTTC
CASSFRQGYEQYF
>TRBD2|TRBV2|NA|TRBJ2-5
TGTGCCAGCAGTGTCGAGGCTGGGGGGGGAGGAGAGACCCAGTACTTC
CASSVEAGGGGETQYF
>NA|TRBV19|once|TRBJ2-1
TGTGCCAGTAGTATGCTACCCTCCTACAATGAGCAGTTCTTC
CASSMLPSYNEQFF
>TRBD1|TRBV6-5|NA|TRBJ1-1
TGTGCCAGCAGTCCGACAGGGCCGAACACTGAAGCTTTCTTT
CASSPTGPNTEAFF
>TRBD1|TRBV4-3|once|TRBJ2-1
TGCGCCAGCAGCCAAAGTAGAAAACAGGGGTTTAAGAATGAGCAGTTCTTC
CASSQSRKQGFKNEQFF
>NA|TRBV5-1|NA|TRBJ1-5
TGCGCCAGCAGCTTGTCGGGGTTGGGCAATCAGCCCCAGCATTTT
CASSLSGLGNQPQHF
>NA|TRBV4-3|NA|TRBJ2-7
TGCGCCAGCAGCCAAAGATTGAGCGGACAAGACTCCTACGAGCAGTACTTC
CASSQRLSGQDSYEQYF
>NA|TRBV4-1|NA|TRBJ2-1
TGCGCCAGCAGCCTTCGGGACCTAACCCAAATGAATGAGCAGTTCTTC
CASSLRDLTQMNEQFF
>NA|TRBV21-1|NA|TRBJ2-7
TGTGCCAGCAGGGGACTAGCGGGAGAGGGCGAGCAGTACTTC
CASRGLAGEGEQYF
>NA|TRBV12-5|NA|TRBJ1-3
TGTGCTAGTGGTTTGGTATTGGCGGGGAGCTCTGGAAACACCATATATTTT
CASGLVLAGSSGNTIYF
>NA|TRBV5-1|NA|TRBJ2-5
TGCGCCAGCAGCTTGGCCAATGGTAACCAAGAGACCCAGTACTTC
CASSLANGNQETQYF
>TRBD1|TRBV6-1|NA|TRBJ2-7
TGTGCCAGCAGTGACGCCGGGACAGCAACCTACGAGCAGTACTTC
CASSDAGTATYEQYF
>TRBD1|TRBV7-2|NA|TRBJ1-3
TGTGCCAGCAGCCGGGACAGGGCACTTTACTCTGGAAACACCATATATTTT
CASSRDRALYSGNTIYF
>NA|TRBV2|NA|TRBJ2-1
TGTGCCAGCGGACTATACAATGAGCAGTTCTTC
CASGLYNEQFF
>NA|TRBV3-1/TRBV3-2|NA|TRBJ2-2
TGTGCCAGCAGCCGAGCTAACACCGGGGAGCTGTTTTTT
CASSRANTGELFF